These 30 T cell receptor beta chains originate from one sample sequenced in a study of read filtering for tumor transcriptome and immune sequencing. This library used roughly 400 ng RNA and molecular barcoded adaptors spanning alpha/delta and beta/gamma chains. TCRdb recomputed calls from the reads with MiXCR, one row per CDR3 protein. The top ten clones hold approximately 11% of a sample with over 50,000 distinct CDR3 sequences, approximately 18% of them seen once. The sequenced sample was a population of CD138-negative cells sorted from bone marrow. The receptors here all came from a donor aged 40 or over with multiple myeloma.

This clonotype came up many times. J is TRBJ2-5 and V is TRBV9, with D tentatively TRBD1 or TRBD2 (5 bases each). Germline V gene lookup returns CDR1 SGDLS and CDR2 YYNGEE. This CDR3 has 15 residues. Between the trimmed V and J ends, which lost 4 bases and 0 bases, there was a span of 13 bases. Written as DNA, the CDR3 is TGTGCCAGCAGCCTAAACTGGGACCACCAAGAGACCCAGTACTTC. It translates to CASSLNWDHQETQYF.

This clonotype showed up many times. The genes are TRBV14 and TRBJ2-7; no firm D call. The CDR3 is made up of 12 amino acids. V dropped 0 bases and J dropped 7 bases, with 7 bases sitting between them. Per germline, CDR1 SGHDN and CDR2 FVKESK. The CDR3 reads CASSQDPREQYF. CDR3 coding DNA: TGTGCCAGCAGCCAAGATCCCCGGGAGCAGTACTTC. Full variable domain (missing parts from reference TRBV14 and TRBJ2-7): EAGVTQFPSHSVIEKGQTVTLRCDPISGHDNLYWYRRVMGKEIKFLLHFVKESKQDESGMPNNRFLAERTGGTYSTLKVQPAELEDSGVYFCASSQDPREQYFGPGTRLTVT.

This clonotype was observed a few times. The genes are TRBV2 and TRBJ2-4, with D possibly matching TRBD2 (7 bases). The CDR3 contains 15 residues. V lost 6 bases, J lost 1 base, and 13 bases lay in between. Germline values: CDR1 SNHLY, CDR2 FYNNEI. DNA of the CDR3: TGTGCCAGCAGGGGGGGGGCTGGGGCCAAAAACATTCAGTACTTC. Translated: CASRGGAGAKNIQYF.

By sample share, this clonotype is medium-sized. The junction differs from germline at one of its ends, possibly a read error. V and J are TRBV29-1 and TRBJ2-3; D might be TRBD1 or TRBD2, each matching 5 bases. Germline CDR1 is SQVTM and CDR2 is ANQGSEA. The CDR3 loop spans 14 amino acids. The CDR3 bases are TGCAGCGTCGAAGGACCCGGGGCCACAGATACGCAGTATTTT. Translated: CSVEGPGATDTQYF.

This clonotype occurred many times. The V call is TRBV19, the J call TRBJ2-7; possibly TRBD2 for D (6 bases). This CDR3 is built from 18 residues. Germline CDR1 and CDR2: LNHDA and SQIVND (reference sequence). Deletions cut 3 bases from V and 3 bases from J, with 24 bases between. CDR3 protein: CASSIRVIGSLAFYEQYF. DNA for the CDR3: TGTGCCAGTAGTATCCGGGTGATTGGTTCCCTAGCGTTCTACGAGCAGTACTTC.

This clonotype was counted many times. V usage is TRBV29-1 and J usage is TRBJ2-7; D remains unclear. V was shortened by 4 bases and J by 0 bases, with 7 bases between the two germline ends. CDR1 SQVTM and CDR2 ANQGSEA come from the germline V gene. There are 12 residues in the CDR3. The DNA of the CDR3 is TGCAGCGTTGTAGGATTCTCCTACGAGCAGTACTTC. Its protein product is CSVVGFSYEQYF.

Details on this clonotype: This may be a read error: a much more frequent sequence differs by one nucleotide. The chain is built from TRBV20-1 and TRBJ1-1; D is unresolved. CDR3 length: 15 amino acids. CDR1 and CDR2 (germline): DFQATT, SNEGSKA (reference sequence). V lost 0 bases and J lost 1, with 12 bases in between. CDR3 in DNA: TGCAGTGCTAGAGATCAGTGGAGGCCGAACACTGAAGCTTTCTTT. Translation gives CSARDQWRPNTEAFF.

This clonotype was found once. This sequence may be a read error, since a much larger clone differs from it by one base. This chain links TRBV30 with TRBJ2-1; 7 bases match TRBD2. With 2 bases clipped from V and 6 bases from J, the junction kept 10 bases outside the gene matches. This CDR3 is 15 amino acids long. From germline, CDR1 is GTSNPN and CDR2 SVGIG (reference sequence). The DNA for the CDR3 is TGTGCCTGGAGTCCGCTAGCGGAGGTGTCCAATGAGCAGTTCTTC. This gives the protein CAWSPLAEVSNEQFF. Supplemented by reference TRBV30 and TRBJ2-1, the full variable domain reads SQTIHQWPATLVQPVGSPLSLECTVEGTSNPNLYWYRQAAGRGLQLLFYSVGIGQISSEVPQNLSASRPQDRQFILSSKKLLLSDSGFYLCAWSPLAEVSNEQFFGPGTRLTVL.

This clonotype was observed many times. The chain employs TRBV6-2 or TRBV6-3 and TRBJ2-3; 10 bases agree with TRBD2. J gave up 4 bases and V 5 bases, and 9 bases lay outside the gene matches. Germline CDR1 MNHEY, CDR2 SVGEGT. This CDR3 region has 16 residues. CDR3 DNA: TGTGCCAGCAGTATTCTAGCGGGAGCGGGTCCAGATACGCAGTATTTT. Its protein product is CASSILAGAGPDTQYF.

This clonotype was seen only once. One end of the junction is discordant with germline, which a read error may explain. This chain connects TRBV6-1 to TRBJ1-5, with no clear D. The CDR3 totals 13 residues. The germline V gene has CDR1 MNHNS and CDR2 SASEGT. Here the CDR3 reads CARSNSYNQPQHF. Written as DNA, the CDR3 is TGTGCCCGCAGTAATAGTTATAATCAGCCCCAGCATTTT.

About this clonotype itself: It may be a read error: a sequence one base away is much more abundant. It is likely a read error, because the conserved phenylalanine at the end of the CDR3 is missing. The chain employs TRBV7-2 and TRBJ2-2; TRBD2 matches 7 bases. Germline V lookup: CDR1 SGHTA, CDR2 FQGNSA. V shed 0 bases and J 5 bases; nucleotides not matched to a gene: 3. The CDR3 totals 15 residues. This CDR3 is CASSLAGGKTGELFL. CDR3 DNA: TGTGCCAGCAGCTTAGCGGGAGGGAAGACCGGGGAGCTGTTTCTT.

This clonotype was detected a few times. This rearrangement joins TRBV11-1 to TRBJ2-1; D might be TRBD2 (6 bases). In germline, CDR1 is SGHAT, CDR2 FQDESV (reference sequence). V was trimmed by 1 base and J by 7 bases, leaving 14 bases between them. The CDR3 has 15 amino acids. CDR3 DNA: TGTGCCAGCAGCTTAGAAACTAGACTAGGAAATGAGCAGTTCTTC. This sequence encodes CASSLETRLGNEQFF.

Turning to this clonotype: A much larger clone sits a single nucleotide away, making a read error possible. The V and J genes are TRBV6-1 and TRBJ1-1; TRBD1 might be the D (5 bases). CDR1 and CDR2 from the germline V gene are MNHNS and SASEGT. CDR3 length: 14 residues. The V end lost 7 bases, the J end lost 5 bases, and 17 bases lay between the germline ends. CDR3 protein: CASTGVSVGTEAFF. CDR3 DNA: TGTGCCAGCACGGGGGTAAGCGTCGGGACTGAAGCTTTCTTT.

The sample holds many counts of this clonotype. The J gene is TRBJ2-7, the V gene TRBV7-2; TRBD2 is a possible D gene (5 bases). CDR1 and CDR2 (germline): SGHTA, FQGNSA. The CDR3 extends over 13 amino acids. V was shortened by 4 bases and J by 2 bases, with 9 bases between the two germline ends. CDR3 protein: CASSSDLTYEQYF. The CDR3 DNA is TGTGCCAGCAGCTCGGACTTAACCTACGAGCAGTACTTC.

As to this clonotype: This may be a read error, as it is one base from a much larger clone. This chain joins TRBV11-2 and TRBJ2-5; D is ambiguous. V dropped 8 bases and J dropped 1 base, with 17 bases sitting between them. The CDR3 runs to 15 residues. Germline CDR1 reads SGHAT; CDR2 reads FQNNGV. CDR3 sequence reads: CASGPQVHFQETQYF. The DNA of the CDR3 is TGTGCCAGCGGTCCCCAAGTACACTTCCAAGAGACCCAGTACTTC.

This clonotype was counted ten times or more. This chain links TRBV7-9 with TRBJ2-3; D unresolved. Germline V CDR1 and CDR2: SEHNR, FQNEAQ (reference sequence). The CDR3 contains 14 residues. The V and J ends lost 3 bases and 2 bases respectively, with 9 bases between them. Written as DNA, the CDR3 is TGTGCCAGCAGCTTGGAGCAACCCACAGATACGCAGTATTTT. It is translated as CASSLEQPTDTQYF. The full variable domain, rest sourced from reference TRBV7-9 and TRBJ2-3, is DTGVSQNPRHKITKRGQNVTFRCDPISEHNRLYWYRQTLGQGPEFLTYFQNEAQLEKSRLLSDRFSAERPKGSFSTLEIQRTEQGDSAMYLCASSLEQPTDTQYFGPGTRLTVL.

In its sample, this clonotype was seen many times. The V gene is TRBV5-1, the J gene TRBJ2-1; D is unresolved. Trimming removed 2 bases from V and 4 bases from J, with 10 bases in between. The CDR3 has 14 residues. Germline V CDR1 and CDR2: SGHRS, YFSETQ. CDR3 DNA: TGCGCCAGCAGCTTCTCGGACCCGTACAATGAGCAGTTCTTC. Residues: CASSFSDPYNEQFF.

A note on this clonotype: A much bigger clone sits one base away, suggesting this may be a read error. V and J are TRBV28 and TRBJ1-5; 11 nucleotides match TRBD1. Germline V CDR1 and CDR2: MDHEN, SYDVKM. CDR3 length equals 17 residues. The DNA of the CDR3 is TGTGACAGCAGTGTCCTCCCCGGGACAGGGGGTGGTTCGCCCCAGCATTTT. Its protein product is CDSSVLPGTGGGSPQHF.

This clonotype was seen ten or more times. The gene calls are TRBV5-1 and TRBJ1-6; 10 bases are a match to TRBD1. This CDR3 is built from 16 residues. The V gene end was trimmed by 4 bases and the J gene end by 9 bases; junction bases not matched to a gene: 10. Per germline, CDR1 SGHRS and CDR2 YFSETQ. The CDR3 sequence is CASSLRQGASGSPLHF. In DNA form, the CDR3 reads TGCGCCAGCAGCCTAAGACAGGGGGCTTCGGGTTCACCCCTCCACTTT.

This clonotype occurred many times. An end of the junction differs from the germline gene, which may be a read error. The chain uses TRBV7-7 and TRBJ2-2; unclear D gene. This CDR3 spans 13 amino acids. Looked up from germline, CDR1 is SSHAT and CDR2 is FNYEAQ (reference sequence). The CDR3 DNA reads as TGTGCTAGCAGCTTAAGTCGAACCGGGGAGCTGTTTTTT. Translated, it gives CASSLSRTGELFF.

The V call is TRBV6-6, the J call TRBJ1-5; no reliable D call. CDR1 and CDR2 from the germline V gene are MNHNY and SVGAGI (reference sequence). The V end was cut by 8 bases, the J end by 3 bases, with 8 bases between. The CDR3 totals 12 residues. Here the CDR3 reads CASPGPNQPQHF. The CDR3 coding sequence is TGTGCCAGCCCCGGGCCCAATCAGCCCCAGCATTTT.

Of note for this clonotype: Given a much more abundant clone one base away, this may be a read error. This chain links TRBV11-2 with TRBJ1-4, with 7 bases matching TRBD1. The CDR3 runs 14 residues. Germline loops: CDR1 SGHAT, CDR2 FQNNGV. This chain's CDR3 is CASSRTGVSEKPFF. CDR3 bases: TGTGCCAGCAGCCGAACAGGGGTTAGTGAAAAACCGTTTTTT.

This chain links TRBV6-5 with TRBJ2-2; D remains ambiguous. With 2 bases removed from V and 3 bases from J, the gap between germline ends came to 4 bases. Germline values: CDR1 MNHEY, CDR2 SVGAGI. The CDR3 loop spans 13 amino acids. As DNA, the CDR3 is TGTGCCAGCAGTTACAGGTACACCGGGGAGCTGTTTTTT. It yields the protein CASSYRYTGELFF.

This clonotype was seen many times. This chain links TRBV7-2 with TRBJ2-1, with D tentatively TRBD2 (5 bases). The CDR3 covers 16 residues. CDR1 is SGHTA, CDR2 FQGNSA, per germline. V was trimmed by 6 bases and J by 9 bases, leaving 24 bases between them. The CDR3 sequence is CASSFVTGPRGSEQFF. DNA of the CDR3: TGTGCCAGCAGTTTTGTCACCGGCCCACGGGGAAGTGAGCAGTTCTTC.

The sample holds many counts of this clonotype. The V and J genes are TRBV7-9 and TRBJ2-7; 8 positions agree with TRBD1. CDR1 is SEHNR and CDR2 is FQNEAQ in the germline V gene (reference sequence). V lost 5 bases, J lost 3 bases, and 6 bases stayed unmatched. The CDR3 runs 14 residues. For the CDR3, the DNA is TGTGCCAGCAGCCCCGGACAGGGACTCTACGAGCAGTACTTC. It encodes CASSPGQGLYEQYF. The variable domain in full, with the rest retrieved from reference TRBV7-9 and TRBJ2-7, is DTGVSQNPRHKITKRGQNVTFRCDPISEHNRLYWYRQTLGQGPEFLTYFQNEAQLEKSRLLSDRFSAERPKGSFSTLEIQRTEQGDSAMYLCASSPGQGLYEQYFGPGTRLTVT.

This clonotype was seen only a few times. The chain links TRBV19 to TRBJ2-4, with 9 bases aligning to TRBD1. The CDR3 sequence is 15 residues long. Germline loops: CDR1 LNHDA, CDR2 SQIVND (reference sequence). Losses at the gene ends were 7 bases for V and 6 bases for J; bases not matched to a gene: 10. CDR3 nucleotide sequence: TGTGCCAGTAATTCCGGGACAGGGATAGGAAACATTCAGTACTTC. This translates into CASNSGTGIGNIQYF.

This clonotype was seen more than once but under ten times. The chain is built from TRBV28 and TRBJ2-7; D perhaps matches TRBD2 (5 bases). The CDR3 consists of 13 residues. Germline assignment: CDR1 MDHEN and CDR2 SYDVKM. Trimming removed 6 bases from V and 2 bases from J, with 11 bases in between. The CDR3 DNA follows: TGTGCCAGCAGCCTCGGAGGTCCCTACGAGCAGTACTTC. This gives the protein CASSLGGPYEQYF.

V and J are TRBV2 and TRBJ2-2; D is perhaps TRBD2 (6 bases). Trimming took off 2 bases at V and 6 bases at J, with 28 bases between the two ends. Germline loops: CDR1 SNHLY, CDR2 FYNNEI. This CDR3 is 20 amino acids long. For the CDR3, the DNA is TGTGCCAGCAGTGAAACTATCATCGAGGGCAGGCGATCGGGGGCCGGGGAGCTGTTTTTT. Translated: CASSETIIEGRRSGAGELFF.

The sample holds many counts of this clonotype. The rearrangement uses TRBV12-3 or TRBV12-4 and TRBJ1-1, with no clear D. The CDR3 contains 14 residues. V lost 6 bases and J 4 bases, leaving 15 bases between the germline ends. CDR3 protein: CASRRRATGTEAFF. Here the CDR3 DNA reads TGTGCCAGCAGACGCCGGGCCACGGGCACTGAAGCTTTCTTT.

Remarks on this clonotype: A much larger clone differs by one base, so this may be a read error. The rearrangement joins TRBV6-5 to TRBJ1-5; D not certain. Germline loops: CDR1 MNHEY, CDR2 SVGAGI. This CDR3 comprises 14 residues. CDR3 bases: TGTGCCAGCAGTCACTCGTATAGCAATCAGCCCCAGCATTTT. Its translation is CASSHSYSNQPQHF.